This T cell receptor beta chain was captured in a study of control samples from healthy donors and cancer patients. Only in-frame clones appear in the TCRdb table, and some are missing; sequencing was by immunoSEQ multiplex PCR. The table has roughly 150,000 clones, roughly 92% seen once. With V trimmed by 3 bases and J by 5 bases, 12 bases remained unmatched. The CDR3 runs to 18 residues. Germline-derived CDR1 and CDR2 are LGHNA and YNFKEQ. This chain joins TRBV4-2 and TRBJ2-7; 14 nucleotides align to TRBD2. The receptor's source is a woman aged 25-40 years in good health. Sequenced sample: blood. CDR3 region: CASSQRVIGTSGSNEQYF. The CDR3 DNA is TGTGCCAGCAGCCAGAGAGTTATCGGGACTAGCGGGAGCAACGAGCAGTACTTC.